This TCR beta chain is from a study of memory CD4+ T cells and cytomegalovirus serostatus. Overall study context: This sample comes from healthy Belgian adults, 9 CMV seropositive, roughly 22 seronegative. General study results and limits: Repertoires predicted CMV serostatus with median bootstrapped AUC of roughly 0.95. The CMV-associated TCR signature appears largely within the CD4+ memory repertoire. About 40% of the roughly 150 known CMV-associated TCRbeta sequences appeared in CD4+ memory.

The sort gate was single viable CD3+CD4+CD8-CD45RO+ cells for memory CD4+ T cells. Only in-frame clones appear in the TCRdb table, and some are missing; sequencing was by immunoSEQ multiplex PCR. This sample has just under 65,000 clones; roughly three quarters occur once, and the top ten carry about 1%. Germline trimming cut 0 bases from V and 7 bases from J; bases unmatched to any gene: 16. The length of the CDR3 is 19 residues. The germline V gene has CDR1 MNHEY and CDR2 SMNVEV (reference sequence). In regard to this clone: Its antigen is not known.

V and J are TRBV27 and TRBJ2-3, with 10 bases aligning to TRBD2. The clonotype originates from an adult in good health and CMV-seronegative. Sequenced: memory CD4+ T cells from blood. CDR3 in amino acids: CASSLSIRASGSDIHTQYF. CDR3 DNA sequence: TGTGCCAGCAGTTTATCGATTAGGGCTAGCGGGAGTGATATACATACGCAGTATTTT.